A single sample is the source of the 29 T cell receptor beta chains below, sequenced in a study of cytomegalovirus exposure and HLA in healthy donors. Assay used: immunoSEQ multiplex PCR; TCRdb lists only in-frame clones, some missing. The table records about 120,000 clones, roughly 88% of them present only once. Sequencing was done on a sample of PBMCs. Receptors were obtained from a young woman in good health and CMV-seropositive.

The chain's CDR3 is CATSSRVSTEAFF. The DNA for the CDR3 is TGTGCCACCAGCAGCAGGGTAAGCACTGAAGCTTTCTTT. The genes are TRBV15 and TRBJ1-1; possible D gene TRBD1, 5 bases. From germline, CDR1 is LNHNV and CDR2 YYDKDF (reference sequence). Trimming stripped 3 bases from V and 4 bases from J, with 9 bases between. CDR3 length equals 13 residues.

DNA of the CDR3: TGTGCCAGCAGTGAACAGGGAATGACACCAGATACGCAGTATTTT. Residues: CASSEQGMTPDTQYF. The chain carries TRBV2 and TRBJ2-3, with D perhaps TRBD1 (5 bases). Trimming shortened V by 2 bases and J by 4 bases, and 13 bases separated the two germline ends. This CDR3 is 15 amino acids long. The germline V gene has CDR1 SNHLY and CDR2 FYNNEI.

The chain links TRBV6-5 to TRBJ1-1; 7 nucleotides agree with TRBD1. The CDR3 has 13 amino acids. Germline V gene lookup returns CDR1 MNHEY and CDR2 SVGAGI. V lost 2 bases to trimming and J lost 7 bases; unmatched junction nucleotides: 4. CDR3 in amino acids: CASSYGQDIEAFF. In DNA form, the CDR3 reads TGTGCCAGCAGTTACGGACAGGATATTGAAGCTTTCTTT.

This clone has more than one count but fewer than ten. The gene calls are TRBV6-6 and TRBJ2-7; D is uncertain. CDR1 and CDR2 from the germline V gene are MNHNY and SVGAGI (reference sequence). V was clipped by 6 bases and J by 6 bases, with 9 bases between them. CDR3 size: 11 residues. The CDR3 region is CASRAPPEQYF. CDR3 bases: TGTGCCAGCAGGGCCCCTCCCGAGCAGTACTTC.

The chain couples TRBV7-9 to TRBJ1-2, with TRBD1 as a possible D gene (5 bases). Germline CDR1 SEHNR, CDR2 FQNEAQ (reference sequence). This CDR3 is built from 15 residues. The V gene lost 5 bases and the J gene lost 4 bases, with 17 bases spanning the gap. The CDR3 spells CASSTDTLVGYGYTF. The CDR3 nucleotides read TGTGCCAGCAGCACGGACACCCTGGTAGGCTATGGCTACACCTTC.

DNA of the CDR3: TGTGCCAGCCAAGAACTAGCGGTGGAGACCCAGTACTTC. Protein product: CASQELAVETQYF. V gene TRBV7-9 combines with J gene TRBJ2-5; the match to TRBD2 covers 8 bases. Losses at the gene ends were 8 bases for V and 5 bases for J; bases not matched to a gene: 7. The CDR3 consists of 13 residues. The germline CDR1 and CDR2 sequences are SEHNR and FQNEAQ (reference sequence).

The rearrangement joins TRBV5-6 to TRBJ2-1; 9 bases align to TRBD2. Germline V lookup: CDR1 SGHDT, CDR2 YYEEEE. The CDR3 totals 15 residues. The junction had 5 bases not matched to a gene; V was cut back by 3 bases and J by 4 bases. CDR3 sequence: CASSYNSGGYNEQFF. CDR3 coding DNA: TGTGCCAGCAGCTACAATAGCGGGGGTTACAATGAGCAGTTCTTC.

J is TRBJ2-6 and V is TRBV29-1; tentative D call: TRBD1 (6 bases). CDR1 is SQVTM and CDR2 is ANQGSEA in the germline V gene. V lost 6 bases to trimming and J lost 0 bases, with 12 bases between them. The CDR3 is 15 residues long. CDR3 sequence (DNA): TGCAGCGTGACAGGATTTTTCTCTGGGGCCAACGTCCTGACTTTC. Its translation: CSVTGFFSGANVLTF.

The chain carries TRBV5-6 and TRBJ1-3; possibly TRBD1 for D (5 bases). The CDR3 length is 16 residues. The germline CDR1 and CDR2 sequences are SGHDT and YYEEEE. V dropped 2 bases and J dropped 0 bases, with 12 bases sitting between them. As DNA, the CDR3 is TGTGCCAGCAGCTTCGGGGGACTCTACTCTGGAAACACCATATATTTT. It translates to CASSFGGLYSGNTIYF.

This clone was seen a single time. The chain links TRBV7-3 to TRBJ2-5; no reliable D call. The CDR3 runs 13 residues. In germline, CDR1 is SGHTA, CDR2 FQGTGA. With 2 bases removed from V and 2 bases from J, the gap between germline ends came to 6 bases. CDR3 bases: TGTGCCAGCAGCTTACGGAGACAAGAGACCCAGTACTTC. Residues: CASSLRRQETQYF.

This chain uses TRBV30 with TRBJ2-7; 7 bases fit TRBD2. Trimming cost V 0 bases and J 3 bases; bases outside gene matches: 11. The CDR3 is 16 amino acids. Germline CDR1 reads GTSNPN; CDR2 reads SVGIG (reference sequence). CDR3 nucleotide sequence: TGTGCCTGGAGTGTACCCGGCGGGGGAAGTTACTACGAGCAGTACTTC. Protein product: CAWSVPGGGSYYEQYF.

This sequence joins TRBV27 and TRBJ2-3; 10 bases are shared with TRBD1. Germline lookup yields CDR1 MNHEY and CDR2 SMNVEV (reference sequence). Trimming cost V 3 bases and J 5 bases; bases outside gene matches: 5. The CDR3 is 15 residues long. As DNA, the CDR3 is TGTGCCAGCAGTTTTGGGACAGGGGTGAAAGATACGCAGTATTTT. It yields the protein CASSFGTGVKDTQYF.

This clone came up a few times. The V call is TRBV6-5, the J call TRBJ1-5, with D perhaps TRBD1 (5 bases). The germline V and J ends were trimmed by 6 bases and 3 bases, with 9 bases remaining between them. The germline V gene encodes CDR1 MNHEY and CDR2 SVGAGI. CDR3 length: 13 residues. The CDR3, as DNA: TGTGCCAGCAGGCCAGGGTCCAATCAGCCCCAGCATTTT. This gives the protein CASRPGSNQPQHF.

The chain combines TRBV11-3 with TRBJ1-4; D gene uncertain. Germline V gives CDR1 SGHNT, CDR2 YENEEA. V dropped 1 base and J dropped 0 bases, with 6 bases sitting between them. This CDR3 spans 15 amino acids. In DNA, the CDR3 is TGTGCCAGCAGCTTAGCTAGAGCAACTAATGAAAAACTGTTTTTT. It yields the protein CASSLARATNEKLFF.

This chain uses TRBV10-2 with TRBJ2-3, with 9 bases that match TRBD2. J gave up 5 bases and V 5 bases, and 5 bases lay outside the gene matches. From germline, CDR1 is WSHSY and CDR2 SAAADI. The CDR3 totals 14 residues. CDR3 bases: TGCGCCAGCAGTCGCGGGGGGGCCTTAGATACGCAGTATTTT. Protein sequence: CASSRGGALDTQYF.

The V call is TRBV27, the J call TRBJ2-7; perhaps TRBD2 as D (6 bases). Germline lookup yields CDR1 MNHEY and CDR2 SMNVEV (reference sequence). This CDR3 comprises 15 residues. V was pared by 1 base and J by 7 bases, with 17 bases between. The CDR3 loop reads CASSLYPGPEGEQYF. For the CDR3, the DNA is TGTGCCAGCAGTTTATATCCGGGGCCGGAGGGGGAGCAGTACTTC.

The chain links TRBV19 to TRBJ1-2, with unresolved D. Germline CDR1 and CDR2: LNHDA and SQIVND (reference sequence). The CDR3 sequence is 15 residues long. V lost 1 base to trimming and J lost 8 bases, with 17 bases between them. Here the CDR3 DNA reads TGTGCCAGTAGTATAGTTGGCAGGCTGTTCGACGGCTACACCTTC. Amino acids: CASSIVGRLFDGYTF.

The chain couples TRBV10-3 to TRBJ1-5; D unresolved. The germline gives CDR1 ENHRY, CDR2 SYGVKD. This CDR3 spans 15 amino acids. Trimming left V 0 bases short and J 3 bases short, with 9 bases between. CDR3 sequence: CAISESEDYNQPQHF. The CDR3 coding sequence is TGTGCCATCAGTGAGTCGGAGGATTACAATCAGCCCCAGCATTTT.

The chain combines TRBV5-1 with TRBJ1-3; D remains unclear. Germline V gives CDR1 SGHRS, CDR2 YFSETQ. The CDR3 extends over 13 amino acids. Trimming left V 3 bases short and J 1 base short, with 5 bases between. The CDR3 reads CASSSLSGNTIYF. The CDR3 DNA is TGCGCCAGCAGCTCCTTATCTGGAAACACCATATATTTT.

V is TRBV2 and J is TRBJ1-5, with 9 bases lining up with TRBD1. With V trimmed by 6 bases and J by 7 bases, 10 bases remained unmatched. Germline V gene lookup returns CDR1 SNHLY and CDR2 FYNNEI. This CDR3 contains 15 residues. The CDR3 spells CASSLLQGAGQPQHF. The CDR3 nucleotides read TGTGCCAGCAGCTTACTACAGGGGGCAGGCCAGCCCCAGCATTTT.

This chain uses TRBV10-3 with TRBJ2-1, with D unclear. The ends were cut back, 3 bases at V and 8 bases at J, with 8 bases in the middle. Germline values: CDR1 ENHRY, CDR2 SYGVKD. The CDR3 extends over 12 amino acids. CDR3 DNA sequence: TGTGCCATCAGTGACAAAGCCCATGAGCAGTTCTTC. Translating gives CAISDKAHEQFF.

V is TRBV7-9 and J is TRBJ1-2, with D maybe TRBD1 (5 bases). The CDR3 loop spans 14 amino acids. V was shortened by 1 base and J by 7 bases, with 13 bases between the two germline ends. The germline CDR1 and CDR2 sequences are SEHNR and FQNEAQ (reference sequence). CDR3 amino acids: CASSLEGFSTGYTF. In DNA form, the CDR3 reads TGTGCCAGCAGCTTAGAGGGGTTTTCAACTGGCTACACCTTC.

The genes are TRBV6-1 and TRBJ2-5, with D perhaps matching TRBD2 (5 bases). V lost 6 bases and J 2 bases, leaving 13 bases between the germline ends. Germline CDR1 is MNHNS and CDR2 is SASEGT. The CDR3 has 14 residues. The CDR3 nucleotides read TGTGCCAGCAGGAGGGCAGGTAATCAAGAGACCCAGTACTTC. Translation: CASRRAGNQETQYF.

The rearrangement links TRBV6-1 to TRBJ2-4; maybe TRBD2 (6 bases). This CDR3 contains 16 residues. CDR1 MNHNS and CDR2 SASEGT come from the germline V gene. Trimming pared 4 bases from V and 1 base from J, leaving 14 bases between. The CDR3 spells CASSVSGVGAKNIQYF. As DNA, the CDR3 is TGTGCCAGCAGTGTTTCGGGGGTTGGGGCCAAAAACATTCAGTACTTC.

This sequence joins TRBV9 and TRBJ2-2; possible D gene TRBD1, 5 bases. Germline loops: CDR1 SGDLS, CDR2 YYNGEE. The V end lost 4 bases, the J end lost 2 bases, and 15 bases lay between the germline ends. This CDR3 comprises 16 residues. DNA for the CDR3: TGTGCCAGCAGCCCGGACACGAGAGGAAACACCGGGGAGCTGTTTTTT. As protein: CASSPDTRGNTGELFF.

The chain combines TRBV2 with TRBJ1-1; perhaps TRBD1 as D (5 bases). This CDR3 is built from 16 residues. The V and J ends lost 3 bases and 1 base respectively, with 15 bases between them. The germline gives CDR1 SNHLY, CDR2 FYNNEI. CDR3 in amino acids: CASSESGDPQNTEAFF. The CDR3 DNA follows: TGTGCCAGCAGTGAGAGCGGGGACCCCCAGAACACTGAAGCTTTCTTT.

This chain uses TRBV27 with TRBJ2-7, with 11 bases matching TRBD1. V was pared by 2 bases and J by 3 bases, with 3 bases of the junction left unmatched. Germline CDR1 reads MNHEY; CDR2 reads SMNVEV (reference sequence). The CDR3 consists of 15 residues. The CDR3 protein is CASSLKGQGVYEQYF. CDR3 nucleotide sequence: TGTGCCAGCAGTTTAAAGGGACAGGGGGTCTACGAGCAGTACTTC.

This clone is a singleton in its sample. The chain recombines TRBV7-2 with TRBJ2-7; D may be TRBD1 (6 bases). Germline V gene sequence: CDR1 SGHTA, CDR2 FQGNSA. The CDR3 has 16 residues. With 0 bases removed from V and 3 bases from J, the gap between germline ends came to 15 bases. Here the CDR3 DNA reads TGTGCCAGCAGCTTAGCTGCTCGGACAGATTTCTACGAGCAGTACTTC. Translated: CASSLAARTDFYEQYF.

The V call is TRBV7-9, the J call TRBJ2-3; the D gene is possibly TRBD2 (6 bases). Germline CDR1 is SEHNR and CDR2 is FQNEAQ (reference sequence). Trimming cost V 3 bases and J 0 bases, with 10 bases left between them. This CDR3 is built from 15 residues. The DNA for the CDR3 is TGTGCCAGCAGCTTGAGGGCGGGAAGCACAGATACGCAGTATTTT. Residues: CASSLRAGSTDTQYF.